This passage covers 11 T cell receptor beta chains from one sample sequenced in a study of blood T cells in healthy people across ages. Alongside a J-beta primer mix, a sample-barcoded 5' primer served in a second PCR lasting roughly 7 to 12 cycles. TCRdb itself ran the 5' RACE reads through MiXCR, one entry per CDR3 protein. The sample records 1 million or so distinct CDR3 sequences, less than 25% being singletons. This sample was also put to use in a study of T cells of mothers and their children.

Material for sequencing was blood. The source of these receptors is a girl aged 2-10 years in good health.

This clonotype was observed once. The V gene is TRBV29-1, the J gene TRBJ2-2; either TRBD1 or TRBD2 may supply D (6 bases each). Germline CDR1 is SQVTM and CDR2 is ANQGSEA. CDR3 size: 12 residues. V lost 7 bases and J 5 bases, leaving 11 bases between the germline ends. The CDR3 here is CSAGAGTGELFF. The CDR3 DNA is TGCAGCGCAGGGGCGGGGACCGGGGAGCTGTTTTTT.

This rearrangement joins TRBV5-5 to TRBJ1-1; a possible D gene is TRBD1 (5 bases). The germline CDR1 and CDR2 sequences are SGHKS and YYEKEE (reference sequence). This CDR3 region has 13 residues. The V gene lost 3 bases and the J gene lost 6 bases, with 12 bases spanning the gap. CDR3 in DNA: TGTGCCAGCAGCTCGGATCAGGGTGCTGAAGCTTTCTTT. It encodes CASSSDQGAEAFF.

CDR3: CITGSYTF. CDR3 coding DNA: TGCATCACAGGCAGCTACACCTTC. The chain links TRBV20-1 to TRBJ1-2, with D possibly being TRBD1 (5 bases). Germline CDR1 DFQATT, CDR2 SNEGSKA (reference sequence). The CDR3 consists of 8 residues.

This clonotype turned up a few times. The rearrangement joins TRBV7-9 to TRBJ2-3, with a weak D call TRBD2 (5 bases). The V and J ends lost 3 bases and 2 bases respectively, with 21 bases between them. CDR3 length: 18 residues. Germline values: CDR1 SEHNR, CDR2 FQNEAQ (reference sequence). CDR3 protein: CASSFLPAGDPPTDTQYF. CDR3 nucleotides: TGTGCCAGCAGCTTCCTACCGGCGGGCGATCCTCCCACAGATACGCAGTATTTT.

This clonotype was picked up many times. The V gene is TRBV28, the J gene TRBJ2-5; the D gene is possibly TRBD2 (5 bases). The CDR3 has 13 residues. CDR1 and CDR2 (germline): MDHEN, SYDVKM. Trimming removed 5 bases at V and 5 bases at J, with 12 bases between. In nucleotides, the CDR3 is TGTGCCAGCAGTCTTCCTAGCCGGGAGACCCAGTACTTC. This gives the protein CASSLPSRETQYF.

The genes are TRBV9 and TRBJ2-1, with D perhaps TRBD1 (7 bases). TRBJ2-5 matches the DNA end more closely, so the J call is doubtful. The CDR3 runs 18 residues. Germline CDR1 is SGDLS and CDR2 is YYNGEE. The CDR3 sequence is CASSPRSEGALIGGTQYF. For the CDR3, the DNA is TGTGCCAGCAGCCCTCGATCTGAGGGGGCCTTGATCGGGGGGACCCAGTACTTC.

The CDR3 coding sequence is TGCAGTGCTAGCCCGGGGGCAGCCAAAAACATTCAGTACTTC. Translation gives CSASPGAAKNIQYF. The chain has TRBV20-1 and TRBJ2-4, with D possibly called TRBD1 or TRBD2 (6 bases each). This CDR3 has 14 amino acids. Germline loops: CDR1 DFQATT, CDR2 SNEGSKA (reference sequence). The V end lost 3 bases, the J end lost 0 bases, and 9 bases lay between the germline ends.

The gene calls are TRBV2 and TRBJ2-1; 12 nucleotides agree with TRBD2. The CDR3 contains 15 residues. V lost 8 bases, J lost 3 bases, and 5 bases stayed unmatched. CDR1 and CDR2 (germline): SNHLY, FYNNEI. Here the CDR3 reads CASGRLAGDYNEQFF. The DNA of the CDR3 is TGTGCCAGCGGACGACTAGCGGGGGACTACAATGAGCAGTTCTTC.

Note on this clonotype: An end of the junction differs from the germline gene, which may be a read error. The chain has TRBV4-1 and TRBJ2-7; D is ambiguous. The CDR3 consists of 14 residues. Germline V gene sequence: CDR1 MGHRA, CDR2 YSYEKL. The CDR3 bases are TGCGCCAGCAGCCCCCACAAGGAGTCGGGCGAGCAGTACTTT. It specifies CASSPHKESGEQYF.

The table lists this clonotype with a few counts. This chain uses TRBV4-1 with TRBJ2-5, with D perhaps TRBD2 (6 bases). This CDR3 comprises 17 residues. Trimming removed 2 bases from V and 5 bases from J, with 21 bases in between. CDR1 and CDR2 from the germline V gene are MGHRA and YSYEKL. The CDR3 region is CASSQPWQTGERETQYF. The CDR3 DNA reads as TGCGCCAGCAGCCAACCTTGGCAAACGGGGGAGAGGGAGACCCAGTACTTC.

This clonotype was observed a handful of times. V usage is TRBV12-3 or TRBV12-4 and J usage is TRBJ2-3, with TRBD1 matching 11 bases. V dropped 5 bases and J dropped 5; count of bases not matched to a gene: 6. The CDR3 runs 15 residues. The CDR3 spells CASSPGTGGVDTQYF. Written as DNA, the CDR3 is TGTGCCAGCAGTCCCGGGACAGGGGGGGTAGATACGCAGTATTTT.